Below are 32 T cell receptor beta chains sequenced from a single sample in a study of type 1 and type 2 diabetes patients. The PCR template was genomic DNA. A primer set of 30 forward and 13 reverse primers amplified the CDR3. One entry per CDR3 protein, called by TCRdb with MiXCR from the multiplex PCR reads. In the table there are about 250,000 distinct CDR3 sequences, around 47% of which are singletons. The sample taken for sequencing was peripheral blood mononuclear cells (PBMCs). These receptors all stem from a man younger than 30 with type 2 diabetes.

V is TRBV7-6 and J is TRBJ2-1, with D maybe TRBD1 (5 bases). The V and J ends lost 6 bases and 4 bases respectively, with 16 bases between them. The germline CDR1 and CDR2 sequences are SGHVS and FNYEAQ. The CDR3 is 15 amino acids. The CDR3 sequence is CASSLSRVLYNEQFF. The DNA for the CDR3 is TGTGCCAGCAGTTTAAGCAGGGTCTTATACAATGAGCAGTTCTTC.

This sequence joins TRBV6-6 and TRBJ2-5; weak D call: TRBD2 (6 bases). This CDR3 contains 16 residues. CDR1 is MNHNY and CDR2 is SVGAGI in the germline V gene (reference sequence). V lost 6 bases to trimming and J lost 4 bases, with 21 bases between them. The CDR3 nucleotides read TGTGCCAGCAGCTCGGGAGATGGTCGGAACGGAGAGACCCAGTACTTC. Translating gives CASSSGDGRNGETQYF.

The chain has TRBV4-3 and TRBJ1-2; D gene uncertain. Trimming pared 2 bases from V and 3 bases from J, leaving 13 bases between. Germline lookup yields CDR1 LGHNA and CDR2 YSLEER. This CDR3 region has 15 residues. The CDR3 protein is CASSQQSNMDYGYTF. The CDR3 DNA follows: TGCGCCAGCAGCCAACAATCGAATATGGACTATGGCTACACCTTC.

The V and J genes are TRBV6-6 and TRBJ2-7; 7 nucleotides align to TRBD1. Germline V gives CDR1 MNHNY, CDR2 SVGAGI (reference sequence). The junction had 3 bases not matched to a gene; V was cut back by 4 bases and J by 0 bases. The CDR3 consists of 14 residues. The DNA for the CDR3 is TGTGCCAGCAGTTTGGGACAGCCCTCCTACGAGCAGTACTTC. This translates into CASSLGQPSYEQYF.

The V and J genes are TRBV6-5 and TRBJ1-2, with D perhaps TRBD1 (6 bases). Germline CDR1 and CDR2: MNHEY and SVGAGI. The CDR3 extends over 14 amino acids. Trimming removed 6 bases at V and 3 bases at J, with 14 bases between. CDR3 sequence: CASRPRGFDYGYTF. In DNA, the CDR3 is TGTGCCAGCAGACCCAGGGGATTTGACTATGGCTACACCTTC.

The table lists this clonotype with many counts. The chain links TRBV27 to TRBJ2-6; D is perhaps TRBD1 (5 bases). V dropped 5 bases and J dropped 0 bases, with 11 bases sitting between them. CDR3 length equals 16 residues. Germline loops: CDR1 MNHEY, CDR2 SMNVEV (reference sequence). The CDR3 region has the DNA TGTGCCAGCAGTCCCACCGACAGCTCTGGGGCCAACGTCCTGACTTTC. Protein sequence: CASSPTDSSGANVLTF.

This clonotype was observed a handful of times. The CDR3 nucleotides are TGTGCCAGCAGTTTGTTAGAGATGAACACTGAAGCTTTCTTT. Translated: CASSLLEMNTEAFF. V is TRBV12-3 or TRBV12-4 and J is TRBJ1-1; D unclear. This CDR3 spans 14 amino acids. Deletions cut 3 bases from V and 0 bases from J, with 8 bases between.

This clonotype was counted a few times. The chain uses TRBV29-1 and TRBJ1-5, with TRBD1 matching over 7 bases. This CDR3 comprises 14 residues. V trimming: 5 bases; J trimming: 5 bases; junction bases outside the gene matches: 9. Germline lookup yields CDR1 SQVTM and CDR2 ANQGSEA. The CDR3 DNA follows: TGCAGCGTTCGGAGGGGGCGGGGCGATCAGCCCCAGCATTTT. It specifies CSVRRGRGDQPQHF.

The rearrangement joins TRBV30 to TRBJ1-1, with no clear D. Trimming left V 8 bases short and J 3 bases short, with 22 bases between. This CDR3 has 15 residues. Germline V gene lookup returns CDR1 GTSNPN and CDR2 SVGIG (reference sequence). Written as DNA, the CDR3 is TGTGCCAGTAGTAGCCAAGGGTTCGGAGACACTGAAGCTTTCTTT. Protein: CASSSQGFGDTEAFF.

Concerning this clonotype: This may come from a read error, since a much larger clone is one base off. The CDR3 coding sequence is TGTGCCACCAGCAGAGATCTCACATCAACAGCCTATAGCTACACCTTC. The encoded protein is CATSRDLTSTAYSYTF. The V gene is TRBV15, the J gene TRBJ1-2; unclear D gene. Germline CDR1 is LNHNV and CDR2 is YYDKDF (reference sequence). This CDR3 has 16 residues.

This clonotype was counted between two and nine times. CDR3 in DNA: TGTGCCACCAGTGATAGGGATGGCAATCAGCCCCAGCATTTT. Its protein is CATSDRDGNQPQHF. The V call is TRBV24-1, the J call TRBJ1-5; no reliable D call. This CDR3 comprises 14 residues. Germline V gene lookup returns CDR1 KGHDR and CDR2 SFDVKD. V lost 3 bases, J lost 2 bases, and 7 bases lay in between.

This clonotype was observed a handful of times. The chain couples TRBV18 to TRBJ1-6, with D uncertain. Germline V lookup: CDR1 KGHSH, CDR2 LQKENI. V lost 4 bases, J lost 12 bases, and 13 bases lay in between. The CDR3 extends over 13 amino acids. The CDR3 DNA reads as TGTGCCAGCTCACTTTTGGATTTACTACCCCTCCACTTT. Translating it yields CASSLLDLLPLHF.

The V gene is TRBV12-3 or TRBV12-4, the J gene TRBJ2-3, with 9 bases lining up with TRBD2. The trim removed 5 bases at V and 2 bases at J, leaving 8 bases unmatched. The CDR3 consists of 16 residues. The DNA for the CDR3 is TGTGCCAGCAGTCCCAGCGGGGGGCAAATCACAGATACGCAGTATTTT. Translating gives CASSPSGGQITDTQYF.

The rearrangement uses TRBV7-2 and TRBJ1-1; D is perhaps TRBD1 (6 bases). V was pared by 5 bases and J by 1 base, with 14 bases between. The CDR3 sequence is 15 residues long. Per the germline V gene, CDR1 is SGHTA and CDR2 is FQGNSA. CDR3 DNA: TGTGCCAGCAGCACAAGGACAGCGCCGAACACTGAAGCTTTCTTT. The encoded protein is CASSTRTAPNTEAFF.

The chain is built from TRBV7-3 and TRBJ2-3, with D maybe TRBD2 (5 bases). Per germline, CDR1 SGHTA and CDR2 FQGTGA. CDR3 length equals 13 residues. Trimming pared 4 bases from V and 6 bases from J, leaving 11 bases between. CDR3 in DNA: TGTGCCAGCAGCTCCGGGGTAGGGGATACGCAGTATTTT. Translated, it gives CASSSGVGDTQYF.

V is TRBV28 and J is TRBJ2-2, with TRBD1 as a possible D gene (6 bases). This CDR3 has 15 residues. CDR1 and CDR2 (germline): MDHEN, SYDVKM. Trimming took 5 bases from V and 1 from J, leaving 11 bases between them. CDR3 nucleotide sequence: TGTGCCAGCAGTAGGGACAACCTGAACACCGGGGAGCTGTTTTTT. This gives the protein CASSRDNLNTGELFF.

Concerning this clonotype itself: Relative to the germline gene, one junction end is altered; a read error may explain this. The chain links TRBV2 to TRBJ2-2; D uncertain. This CDR3 spans 14 amino acids. Germline V gene lookup returns CDR1 SNHLY and CDR2 FYNNEI. Here the CDR3 reads CATSDPMGTGELFF. CDR3 nucleotide sequence: TGTGCCACCAGTGATCCCATGGGCACCGGGGAGCTGTTTTTT.

With regard to this clonotype: At one end the junction does not follow the germline gene, possibly because of a read error. The V call is TRBV7-3, the J call TRBJ2-2; 8 bases align to TRBD2. CDR1 is SGHTA and CDR2 is FQGTGA in the germline V gene. The CDR3 length is 14 residues. The CDR3 DNA follows: TGTGCCAGCAGCCGCCAGCGGTTCGGGGGGGGGCTGTTTTTT. Its translation: CASSRQRFGGGLFF.

The chain combines TRBV11-2 with TRBJ2-5; D is perhaps TRBD2 (5 bases). The CDR3 runs to 15 residues. V gave up 6 bases and J gave up 5 bases, with 19 bases separating them. The germline CDR1 and CDR2 sequences are SGHAT and FQNNGV. CDR3 residues: CASSLHPSGRETQYF. DNA for the CDR3: TGTGCCAGCAGTCTCCATCCCAGCGGTCGGGAGACCCAGTACTTC.

The CDR3 DNA reads as TGTGCCAGCAGTTCATTTTGGACAGGACAGAATGAAAAACTGTTTTTT. It translates to CASSSFWTGQNEKLFF. The rearrangement links TRBV6-2 or TRBV6-3 to TRBJ1-4, with TRBD1 matching over 7 bases. The CDR3 loop spans 16 amino acids. Germline trimming cut 4 bases from V and 5 bases from J; bases unmatched to any gene: 10. Germline CDR1 MNHEY, CDR2 SVGEGT.

Only a few counts were recorded for this clonotype. The rearrangement links TRBV27 to TRBJ1-2; TRBD1 is a possible D gene (5 bases). The CDR3 loop spans 13 amino acids. The germline V gene has CDR1 MNHEY and CDR2 SMNVEV (reference sequence). V was trimmed by 6 bases and J by 7 bases, leaving 15 bases between them. The CDR3 DNA is TGTGCCAGCAGGGCGGGGGAGGAGGGTGGCTACACCTTC. This gives the protein CASRAGEEGGYTF.

This clonotype has a handful of counts. This chain uses TRBV24-1 with TRBJ2-1; TRBD2 agrees at 8 bases. The CDR3 is 13 residues long. Germline V lookup: CDR1 KGHDR, CDR2 SFDVKD. V dropped 1 base and J dropped 12; count of bases not matched to a gene: 4. CDR3 DNA sequence: TGTGCCACCAGTGATTTTGACGCGGGAGGGCAGTTCTTC. It translates to CATSDFDAGGQFF.

The V gene is TRBV6-5, the J gene TRBJ1-6; perhaps TRBD1 as D (5 bases). The germline V gene has CDR1 MNHEY and CDR2 SVGAGI. The V end was cut by 6 bases, the J end by 6 bases, with 18 bases between. The CDR3 contains 16 residues. The CDR3 spells CASSGGTSRPNSPLHF. The CDR3 DNA follows: TGTGCCAGCAGCGGCGGGACTTCACGCCCTAATTCACCCCTCCACTTT.

Of note for this clonotype: A read error may account for a junction end that differs from germline. The J gene is TRBJ1-2, the V gene TRBV15, with D hard to call. Per the germline V gene, CDR1 is LNHNV and CDR2 is YYDKDF (reference sequence). The CDR3 covers 19 residues. The CDR3 DNA reads TGTACCACCAGCAGAGATCGGGTTGGTTTAGGGCAGGCCGTCTATGGCTACACCTTC. The encoded protein is CTTSRDRVGLGQAVYGYTF.

This clonotype was found a few times. The V gene is TRBV10-1, the J gene TRBJ2-2; 12 positions match TRBD2. The V and J ends lost 4 bases and 6 bases, in that order; junction bases with no gene match: 0. This CDR3 region has 14 residues. Per the germline V gene, CDR1 is WNHNN and CDR2 is SYGVQD (reference sequence). Written as DNA, the CDR3 is TGCGCCAGCAGTGCTAGCGGGAGGGCCGGGGAGCTGTTTTTT. Translated, it gives CASSASGRAGELFF.

This chain links TRBV29-1 with TRBJ2-1; D remains unclear. The CDR3 length is 16 residues. CDR1 SQVTM and CDR2 ANQGSEA come from the germline V gene. Trimming cost V 4 bases and J 6 bases, with 22 bases left between them. CDR3: CSVVVDRAFDPNEQFF. CDR3 DNA: TGCAGCGTTGTAGTGGACCGGGCCTTTGACCCCAATGAGCAGTTCTTC.

This chain connects TRBV5-5 to TRBJ1-5, with 7 nucleotides matching TRBD1. Germline assignment: CDR1 SGHKS and CDR2 YYEKEE (reference sequence). This CDR3 spans 16 amino acids. V lost 4 bases to trimming and J lost 7 bases; unmatched junction nucleotides: 14. The CDR3 coding sequence is TGTGCCAGCAGCCGGACGATAGGGGGCGCACAGCAGCCCCAGCATTTT. Translating it yields CASSRTIGGAQQPQHF.

This chain uses TRBV7-9 with TRBJ2-5; TRBD2 matches 11 bases. V dropped 5 bases and J dropped 0; count of bases not matched to a gene: 5. The CDR3 spans 16 residues. CDR1 and CDR2 from the germline V gene are SEHNR and FQNEAQ (reference sequence). CDR3 DNA: TGTGCCAGCAGCACCGGGACTAGCGGTGACCAAGAGACCCAGTACTTC. This sequence encodes CASSTGTSGDQETQYF.

A word on this clonotype: A much larger clone differs by one base, so this may be a read error. V gene TRBV15 combines with J gene TRBJ2-5; D is possibly TRBD2 (5 bases). The CDR3 has 14 amino acids. The germline CDR1 and CDR2 sequences are LNHNV and YYDKDF (reference sequence). Trimming pared 0 bases from V and 5 bases from J, leaving 10 bases between. The CDR3 loop reads CATSRDRDWETQYF. CDR3 nucleotides: TGTGCCACCAGCAGAGATCGGGATTGGGAGACCCAGTACTTC.

This clonotype was counted a few times. This chain uses TRBV11-1 with TRBJ2-7; perhaps TRBD1 as D (5 bases). CDR1 is SGHAT and CDR2 is FQDESV in the germline V gene (reference sequence). V was cut by 6 bases and J by 2 bases, with 20 bases left in between. The CDR3 runs to 16 residues. The CDR3 here is CASSLLRGFETYEQYF. DNA of the CDR3: TGTGCCAGCAGTCTACTAAGGGGCTTTGAGACCTACGAGCAGTACTTC. The complete variable domain, with remaining parts taken from reference TRBV11-1 and TRBJ2-7, reads EAEVAQSPRYKITEKSQAVAFWCDPISGHATLYWYRQILGQGPELLVQFQDESVVDDSQLPKDRFSAERLKGVDSTLKIQPAELGDSAMYLCASSLLRGFETYEQYFGPGTRLTVT.

The chain links TRBV27 to TRBJ2-7; no definite D call. The germline CDR1 and CDR2 sequences are MNHEY and SMNVEV (reference sequence). V lost 1 base and J 6 bases, leaving 13 bases between the germline ends. The CDR3 covers 14 residues. This CDR3 is CASSLLSGSGEQYF. CDR3 coding DNA: TGTGCCAGCAGTTTATTATCGGGTTCGGGCGAGCAGTACTTC.

The chain is built from TRBV2 and TRBJ1-5, with TRBD1 as a possible D gene (5 bases). The germline gives CDR1 SNHLY, CDR2 FYNNEI. The V gene lost 1 base and the J gene lost 6 bases, with 19 bases spanning the gap. The CDR3 is 17 amino acids. The CDR3 sequence is CASSEGGVGGVSQPQHF. DNA for the CDR3: TGTGCCAGCAGTGAAGGTGGGGTGGGGGGAGTTAGTCAGCCCCAGCATTTT.